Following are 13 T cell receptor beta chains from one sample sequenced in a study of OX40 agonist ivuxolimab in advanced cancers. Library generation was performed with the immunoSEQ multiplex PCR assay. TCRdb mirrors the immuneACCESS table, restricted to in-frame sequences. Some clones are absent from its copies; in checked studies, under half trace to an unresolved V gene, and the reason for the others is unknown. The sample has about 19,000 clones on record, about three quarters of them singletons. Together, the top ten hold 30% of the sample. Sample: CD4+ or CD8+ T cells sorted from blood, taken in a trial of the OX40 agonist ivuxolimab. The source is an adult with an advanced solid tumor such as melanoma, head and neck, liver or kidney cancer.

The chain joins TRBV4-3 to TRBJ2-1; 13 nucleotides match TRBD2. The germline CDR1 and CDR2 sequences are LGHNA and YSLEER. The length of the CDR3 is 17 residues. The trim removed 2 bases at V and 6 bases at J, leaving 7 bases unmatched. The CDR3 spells CASSQREGLAGINEQFF. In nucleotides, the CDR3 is TGCGCCAGCAGCCAACGCGAGGGACTAGCGGGGATCAATGAGCAGTTCTTC.

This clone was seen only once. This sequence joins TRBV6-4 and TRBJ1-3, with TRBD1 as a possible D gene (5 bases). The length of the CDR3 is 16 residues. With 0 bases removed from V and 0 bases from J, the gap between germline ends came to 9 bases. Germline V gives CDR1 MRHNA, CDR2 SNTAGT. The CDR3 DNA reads TGTGCCAGCAGTGACTCTACAGGATGCTCTGGAAACACCATATATTTT. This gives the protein CASSDSTGCSGNTIYF.

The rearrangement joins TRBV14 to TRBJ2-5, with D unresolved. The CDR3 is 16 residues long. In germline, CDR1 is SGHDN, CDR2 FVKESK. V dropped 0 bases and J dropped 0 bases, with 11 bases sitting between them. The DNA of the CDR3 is TGTGCCAGCAGCCAAGATTTCTCGGCAGACCAAGAGACCCAGTACTTC. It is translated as CASSQDFSADQETQYF.

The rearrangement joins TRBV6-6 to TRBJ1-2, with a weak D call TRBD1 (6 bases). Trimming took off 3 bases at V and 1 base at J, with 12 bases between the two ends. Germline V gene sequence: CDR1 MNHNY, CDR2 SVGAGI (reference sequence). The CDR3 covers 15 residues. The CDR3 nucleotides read TGTGCCAGCAGTTATTCCCCGGGACATAACTATGGCTACACCTTC. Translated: CASSYSPGHNYGYTF.

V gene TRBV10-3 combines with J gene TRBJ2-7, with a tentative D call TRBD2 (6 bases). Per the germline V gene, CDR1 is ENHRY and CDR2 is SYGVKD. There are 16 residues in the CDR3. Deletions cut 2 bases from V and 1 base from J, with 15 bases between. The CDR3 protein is CAISESPSGLSYEQYF. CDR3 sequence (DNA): TGTGCCATCAGTGAGAGCCCATCCGGACTATCCTACGAGCAGTACTTC.

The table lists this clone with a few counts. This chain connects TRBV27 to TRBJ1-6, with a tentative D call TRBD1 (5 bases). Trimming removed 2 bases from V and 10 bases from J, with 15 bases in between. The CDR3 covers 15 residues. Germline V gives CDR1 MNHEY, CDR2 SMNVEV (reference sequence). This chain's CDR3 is CASSLRYQGGSPLHF. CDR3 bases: TGTGCCAGCAGTTTACGGTATCAGGGTGGATCACCCCTCCACTTT.

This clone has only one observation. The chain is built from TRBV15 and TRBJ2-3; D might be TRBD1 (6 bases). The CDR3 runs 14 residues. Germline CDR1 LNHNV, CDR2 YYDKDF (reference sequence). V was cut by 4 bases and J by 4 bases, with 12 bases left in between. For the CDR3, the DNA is TGTGCCACCAGCACACAGGGTGCCCCAGATACGCAGTATTTT. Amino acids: CATSTQGAPDTQYF.

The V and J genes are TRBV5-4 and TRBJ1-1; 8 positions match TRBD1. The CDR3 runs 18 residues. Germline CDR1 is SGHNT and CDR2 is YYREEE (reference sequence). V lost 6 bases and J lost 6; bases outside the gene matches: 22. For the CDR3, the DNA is TGTGCCAGCACCCACCCCGCAGGGGGCGCGGGAGCCGGGGCTGAAGCTTTCTTT. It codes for CASTHPAGGAGAGAEAFF.

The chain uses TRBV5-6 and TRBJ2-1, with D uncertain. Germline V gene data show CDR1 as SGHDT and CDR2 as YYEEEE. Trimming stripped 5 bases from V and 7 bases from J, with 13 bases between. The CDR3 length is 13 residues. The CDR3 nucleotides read TGTGCCAGCAGACCGCTTTCTGTAAATGAGCAGTTCTTC. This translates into CASRPLSVNEQFF.

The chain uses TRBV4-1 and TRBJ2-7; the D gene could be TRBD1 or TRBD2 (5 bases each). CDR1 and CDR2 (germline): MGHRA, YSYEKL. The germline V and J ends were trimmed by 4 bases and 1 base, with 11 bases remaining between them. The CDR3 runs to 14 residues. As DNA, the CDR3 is TGCGCCAGCAGCCCCGGGACCCTATCCTACGAGCAGTACTTC. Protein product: CASSPGTLSYEQYF.

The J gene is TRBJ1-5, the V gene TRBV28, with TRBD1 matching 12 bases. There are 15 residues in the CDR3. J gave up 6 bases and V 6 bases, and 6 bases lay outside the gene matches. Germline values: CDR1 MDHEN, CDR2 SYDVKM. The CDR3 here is CASSSGTGGRQPQHF. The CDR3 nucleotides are TGTGCCAGCAGCTCCGGGACAGGGGGCCGTCAGCCCCAGCATTTT.

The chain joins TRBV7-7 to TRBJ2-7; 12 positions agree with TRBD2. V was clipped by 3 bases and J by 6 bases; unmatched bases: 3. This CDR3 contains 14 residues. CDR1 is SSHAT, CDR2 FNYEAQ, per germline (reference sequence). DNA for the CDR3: TGTGCCAGCAGCTTGACTAGCGGGAGCGGCGAGCAGTACTTC. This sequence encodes CASSLTSGSGEQYF.

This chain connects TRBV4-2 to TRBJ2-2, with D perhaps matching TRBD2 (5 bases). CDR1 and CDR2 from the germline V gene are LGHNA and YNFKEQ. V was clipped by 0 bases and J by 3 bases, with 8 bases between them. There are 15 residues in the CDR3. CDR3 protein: CASSQDGGHTGELFF. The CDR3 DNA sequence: TGTGCCAGCAGCCAAGATGGAGGCCACACCGGGGAGCTGTTTTTT.